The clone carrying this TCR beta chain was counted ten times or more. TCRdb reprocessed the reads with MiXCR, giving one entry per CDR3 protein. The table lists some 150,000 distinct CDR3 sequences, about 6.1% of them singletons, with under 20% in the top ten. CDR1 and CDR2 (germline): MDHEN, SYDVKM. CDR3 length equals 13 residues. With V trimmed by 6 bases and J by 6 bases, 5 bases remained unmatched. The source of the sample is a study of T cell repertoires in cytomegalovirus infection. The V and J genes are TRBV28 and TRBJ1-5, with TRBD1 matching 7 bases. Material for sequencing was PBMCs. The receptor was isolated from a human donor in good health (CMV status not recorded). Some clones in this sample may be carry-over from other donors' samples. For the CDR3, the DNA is TGTGCCAGCAGCACAGGGGTGTTTCAGCCCCAGCATTTT. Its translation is CASSTGVFQPQHF.